This T cell receptor beta chain emerged from a study of T cells in localized non-small cell lung cancer. General study points: A median of 57 of the top 100 tumor clones appeared in adjacent lung, which was paired and uninvolved. Peak T cell clonality was found in uninvolved adjacent lung, exceeding tumor.

Concerning this clone: Its specificity is not known.

Assay used: immunoSEQ multiplex PCR; TCRdb lists only in-frame clones, some missing. The sample carries some 38,000 clones, just over 90% recorded once. Here the sequenced sample was peripheral blood, taken before any cancer treatment. The receptor was isolated from a female donor at least 60 years old with stage I lung adenocarcinoma.

CDR3 sequence (DNA): TGCGCCAGCAGCTGGGGGGTCCGGGACACTGAAGCTTTCTTT. Translated, it gives CASSWGVRDTEAFF. This chain uses TRBV5-1 with TRBJ1-1; possible D gene TRBD1, 5 bases. The CDR3 is 14 residues long. The germline V gene encodes CDR1 SGHRS and CDR2 YFSETQ. Trimming removed 3 bases from V and 3 bases from J, with 12 bases in between.